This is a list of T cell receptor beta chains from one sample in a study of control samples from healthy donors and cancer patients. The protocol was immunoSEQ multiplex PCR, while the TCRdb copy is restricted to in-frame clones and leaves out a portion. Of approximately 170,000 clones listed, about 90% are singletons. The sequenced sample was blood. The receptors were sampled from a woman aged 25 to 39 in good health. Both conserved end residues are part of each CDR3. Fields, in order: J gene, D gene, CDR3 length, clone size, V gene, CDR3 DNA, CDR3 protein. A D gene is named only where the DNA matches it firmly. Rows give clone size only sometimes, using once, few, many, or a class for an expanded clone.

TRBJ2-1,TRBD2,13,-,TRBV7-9,TGTGCCAGCAGCCCCGGGACTAGTATTGAGCAGTTCTTC,CASSPGTSIEQFF
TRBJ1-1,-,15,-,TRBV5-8,TGTGCCAGCAGCTCAAAAACTGATTTGAACACTGAAGCTTTCTTT,CASSSKTDLNTEAFF
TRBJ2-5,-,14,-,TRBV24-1,TGTGCCACCAGTGATTCTACGGGGGTGGAGACCCAGTACTTC,CATSDSTGVETQYF
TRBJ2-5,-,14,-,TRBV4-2,TGTGCCAGCAGCCAAGACAGGGGAGAAGAGACCCAGTACTTC,CASSQDRGEETQYF
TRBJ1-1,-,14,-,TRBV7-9,TGTGCCAGCAGTCCGACAGAACCCTTCACTGAAGCTTTCTTT,CASSPTEPFTEAFF
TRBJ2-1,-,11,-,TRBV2,TGTGCCAGCAACCAGGGGTATGAGCAGTTCTTC,CASNQGYEQFF
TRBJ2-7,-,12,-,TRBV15,TGTGCCACCAGCAGGGACCTCTACGAGCAGTACTTC,CATSRDLYEQYF
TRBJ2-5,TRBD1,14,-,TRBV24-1,TGTGCCACCAGTGATGGGGACAGCCAAGAGACCCAGTACTTC,CATSDGDSQETQYF
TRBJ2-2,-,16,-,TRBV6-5,TGTGCCAGCAGTTACAGGCACTTGGCGAACACCGGGGAGCTGTTTTTT,CASSYRHLANTGELFF
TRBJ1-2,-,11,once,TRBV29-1,TGCATCACATACGCGAGCTATGGCTACACCTTC,CITYASYGYTF
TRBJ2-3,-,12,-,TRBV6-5,TGTGCCAGCAGGGCGACAGAATATACGCAGTATTTT,CASRATEYTQYF
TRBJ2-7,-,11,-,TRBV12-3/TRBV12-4,TGTGCCAGCCGTGAAGCCTACGAGCAGTACTTC,CASREAYEQYF
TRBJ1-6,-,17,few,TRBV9,TGTGCCAGCAGCAAGGGGTGGGGGACGGGTAATAATTCACCCCTCCACTTT,CASSKGWGTGNNSPLHF
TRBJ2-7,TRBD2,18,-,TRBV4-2,TGTGCCAGCAGCCAAGAAGGTTGGACTAGCGGATCCTCCTACGAGCAGTACTTC,CASSQEGWTSGSSYEQYF
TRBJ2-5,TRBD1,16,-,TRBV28,TGTGCCAGCAGCCCTACTACCGGGACAGTCCAAGAGACCCAGTACTTC,CASSPTTGTVQETQYF
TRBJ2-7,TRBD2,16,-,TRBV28,TGTGCCAGCAGACAAAGGACTAGCGGGAGCCCCTACGAGCAGTACTTC,CASRQRTSGSPYEQYF
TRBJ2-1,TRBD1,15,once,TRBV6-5,TGTGCCAGCAGTAGTTCCGGAACAGGGGGCGTTGAGCAGTTCTTC,CASSSSGTGGVEQFF
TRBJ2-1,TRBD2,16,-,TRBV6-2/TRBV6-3,TGTGCCAGCAGCAGACTAGCCTATAGCTCCTACAATGAGCAGTTCTTC,CASSRLAYSSYNEQFF
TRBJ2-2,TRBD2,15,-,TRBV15,TGTGCCACCAGCGGGGGACTAGAGAACACCGGGGAGCTGTTTTTT,CATSGGLENTGELFF
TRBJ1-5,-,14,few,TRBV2,TGTGCCAGCAGTCGGGACACCGGGGATCAGCCCCAGCATTTT,CASSRDTGDQPQHF
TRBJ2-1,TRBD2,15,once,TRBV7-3,TGTGCCAGCAGCCCTGGGACTAGCGGGTACAATGAGCAGTTCTTC,CASSPGTSGYNEQFF
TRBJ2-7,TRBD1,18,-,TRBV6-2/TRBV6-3,TGTGCCAGCAGTTATCACGGGACAGTTATCTCGGGTCTCGACGAGCAGTACTTC,CASSYHGTVISGLDEQYF
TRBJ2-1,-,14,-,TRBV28,TGTGCCAGCAGGACCGGGAGCCTCTACAATGAGCAGTTCTTC,CASRTGSLYNEQFF
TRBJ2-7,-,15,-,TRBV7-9,TGTGCCAGCAGCTTAGGTATAGGTTCCTCCTACGAGCAGTACTTC,CASSLGIGSSYEQYF
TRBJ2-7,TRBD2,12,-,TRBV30,TGTGCCTGGACTAGCGGGAGCTACGAGCAGTACTTC,CAWTSGSYEQYF
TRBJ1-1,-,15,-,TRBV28,TGTGCCAGCAGTTTATGGGCACTAATGAACACTGAAGCTTTCTTT,CASSLWALMNTEAFF
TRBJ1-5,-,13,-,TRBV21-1,TGTGCCAGCAGCTCCTGGTCCAATCAGCCCCAGCATTTT,CASSSWSNQPQHF
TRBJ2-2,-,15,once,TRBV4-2,TGTGCCAGCAGCCAAGTTGACGGCTCGGGCGGGGAGCTGTTTTTT,CASSQVDGSGGELFF
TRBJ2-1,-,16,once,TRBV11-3,TGTGCCAGCAGCTTAGTGTCCCTAGCACCCTACAATGAGCAGTTCTTC,CASSLVSLAPYNEQFF
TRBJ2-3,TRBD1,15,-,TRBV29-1,TGCAGCGTTGAAGGGCCGGGACAGGGACCAGATACGCAGTATTTT,CSVEGPGQGPDTQYF
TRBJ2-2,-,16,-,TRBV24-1,TGTGCCACCAGTGATCCCCCCCCACGGAGCACCGGGGAGCTGTTTTTT,CATSDPPPRSTGELFF
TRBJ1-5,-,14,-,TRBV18,TGTGCCAGCTCACCTCAGGGTAACAATCAGCCCCAGCATTTT,CASSPQGNNQPQHF
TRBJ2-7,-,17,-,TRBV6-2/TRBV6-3,TGTGCCAGCAGTTCCCCACCCGAGGGAGCGGGTACGGACGAGCAGTACTTC,CASSSPPEGAGTDEQYF
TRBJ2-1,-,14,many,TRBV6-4,TGTGCCAGCAGTCTTTCTAGCGAGTACAATGAGCAGTTCTTC,CASSLSSEYNEQFF
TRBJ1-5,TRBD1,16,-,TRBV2,TGTGCCAGCAGTGAAAGGGGACAGGGGGACAATCAGCCCCAGCATTTT,CASSERGQGDNQPQHF
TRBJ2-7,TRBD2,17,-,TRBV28,TGTGCCAGCAGTATCTCCTCTAGCGGCCCCGGACGCTACGAGCAGTACTTC,CASSISSSGPGRYEQYF
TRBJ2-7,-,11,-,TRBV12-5,TGTGCTAGTGGAGGGACCTACGAGCAGTACTTC,CASGGTYEQYF
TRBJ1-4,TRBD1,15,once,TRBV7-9,TGTGCCAGCAGCCCCCGGACAGGGGTGAATGAAAAACTGTTTTTT,CASSPRTGVNEKLFF
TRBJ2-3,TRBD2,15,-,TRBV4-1,TGCGCCAGCAGCCTACAGCGGGAACGCACAGATACGCAGTATTTT,CASSLQRERTDTQYF
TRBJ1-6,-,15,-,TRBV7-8,TGTGCCAGCAGCTTGAGGACAGCCAATAATTCACCCCTCCACTTT,CASSLRTANNSPLHF
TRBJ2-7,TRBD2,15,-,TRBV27,TGTGCCAGCAGCCTGACTAGCCTAAGCTCCTACGAGCAGTACTTC,CASSLTSLSSYEQYF
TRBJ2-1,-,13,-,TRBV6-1,TGTGCCAGCAGTGACGGGACCCAAGGTGAGCAGTTCTTC,CASSDGTQGEQFF
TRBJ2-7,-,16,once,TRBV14,TGTGCCAGCAGCCAAGATTGGGGGGGGCGGTGGTACGAGCAGTACTTC,CASSQDWGGRWYEQYF
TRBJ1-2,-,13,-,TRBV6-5,TGTGCCGGGTGCGACAGGCCCAACTATGGCTACACCTTC,CAGCDRPNYGYTF
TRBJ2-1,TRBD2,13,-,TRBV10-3,TGTGCCATCAGTGGGACTAGCGGGGAAACGGAGTTCTTC,CAISGTSGETEFF
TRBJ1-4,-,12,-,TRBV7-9,TGTGCCAGCAGCTTTTCGGGCAGATCAGAGGTTTTT,CASSFSGRSEVF
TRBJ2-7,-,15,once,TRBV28,TGTGCCAGCAGCCGCCCCGGGACGGAATCCTACGAGCAGTACTTC,CASSRPGTESYEQYF
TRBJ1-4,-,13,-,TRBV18,TGTGCCAGCTCGGACAGTGGTAATGAAAAACTGTTTTTT,CASSDSGNEKLFF
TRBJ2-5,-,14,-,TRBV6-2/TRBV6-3,TGTGCCAGCAGTCTTGGGACGGCAACGGAGACCCAGTACTTC,CASSLGTATETQYF
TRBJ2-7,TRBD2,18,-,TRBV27,TGTGCCAGCAGTTTCTTCATATCCACTAGCGGGAGAGTCTCTGAGCAGTACTTC,CASSFFISTSGRVSEQYF
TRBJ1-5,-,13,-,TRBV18,TGTGCCAGCTCCCCTGACCGCAATCAGCCCCAGCATTTT,CASSPDRNQPQHF
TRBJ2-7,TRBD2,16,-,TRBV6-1,TGTGCCAGCAGTGAATCTCATTCTAGCGGCGTGGACGAGCAGTACTTC,CASSESHSSGVDEQYF